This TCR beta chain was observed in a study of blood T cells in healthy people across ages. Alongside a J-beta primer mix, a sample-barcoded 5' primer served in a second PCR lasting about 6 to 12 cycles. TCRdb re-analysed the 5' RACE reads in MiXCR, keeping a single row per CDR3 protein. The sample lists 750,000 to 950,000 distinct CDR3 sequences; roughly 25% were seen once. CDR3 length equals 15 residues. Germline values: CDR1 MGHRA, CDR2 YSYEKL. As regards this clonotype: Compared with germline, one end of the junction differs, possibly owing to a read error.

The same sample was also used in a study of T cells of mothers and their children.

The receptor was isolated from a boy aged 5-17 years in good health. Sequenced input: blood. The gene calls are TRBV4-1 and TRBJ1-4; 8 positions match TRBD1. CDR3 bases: TGCGCCAGCAGCCAGCAGGGGGCTGCTAATGAAAGACTGTTTTTT. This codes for CASSQQGAANERLFF.